One and the same sample provided the 2 T cell receptor beta chains below, sequenced in a study of T-cell reconstitution after alpha-beta-depleted transplantation in children. Library preparation (for TCRbeta) was performed with unique molecular identifiers. TCRdb independently ran MiXCR on the PCR reads; one entry per CDR3 protein. The repertoire includes fewer than 700,000 distinct CDR3 sequences, 20% to 25% of them detected once, and around 14% sits in the top ten. This specimen consisted of PBMCs, mostly from graft donor cells, obtained 360 days after TCRalphabeta/CD19-depleted stem cell transplant. The receptors come from a boy under two years old who had a stem cell transplant for acute myeloid leukemia, so the T cells may come from the graft donor.

This clonotype was counted many times. The J gene is TRBJ1-6, the V gene TRBV12-3 or TRBV12-4; no clear D. Trimming stripped 3 bases from V and 4 bases from J, with 13 bases between. CDR3 length: 16 amino acids. The CDR3 DNA reads TGTGCCAGCAGTTTGTATGGGGATCTGTATAATTCACCCCTCCACTTT. This gives the protein CASSLYGDLYNSPLHF.

In this sample, this clonotype turned up a few times. The chain joins TRBV4-3 to TRBJ2-5, with D perhaps TRBD2 (5 bases). The CDR3 extends over 16 amino acids. Trimming took off 1 base at V and 1 base at J, with 13 bases between the two ends. The V gene's germline CDR1 is LGHNA and CDR2 YSLEER. The CDR3 bases are TGCGCCAGCAGCCAAGTCTTTACAAGCGGCCAAGAGACCCAGTACTTC. Protein product: CASSQVFTSGQETQYF.